These 20 T cell receptor beta chains were all obtained from the same sample, sequenced in a study of neurological immune-mediated disorders. MiXCR was run by TCRdb on the 5' RACE reads, yielding one entry per CDR3 protein. The sample carries about 120,000 distinct CDR3 sequences, more than 2.5% recorded once. The specimen sequenced was PBMCs. All receptors derive from a woman aged 30 to 39 with multiple sclerosis.

This clonotype was seen ten or more times. V gene TRBV27 combines with J gene TRBJ1-2; 7 bases line up with TRBD1. The CDR3 is 14 residues long. Per germline, CDR1 MNHEY and CDR2 SMNVEV (reference sequence). The V and J ends lost 0 bases and 2 bases, in that order; junction bases with no gene match: 0. The CDR3 here is CASSLSGQNYGYTF. For the CDR3, the DNA is TGTGCCAGCAGTTTATCGGGACAGAACTATGGCTACACCTTC.

The table lists this clonotype with many counts. The chain couples TRBV7-2 to TRBJ2-3; D gene uncertain. CDR1 and CDR2 from the germline V gene are SGHTA and FQGNSA. Trimming stripped 4 bases from V and 6 bases from J, with 5 bases between. The CDR3 contains 11 residues. DNA of the CDR3: TGTGCCAGCAGCTCTTCTGATACGCAGTATTTT. It encodes CASSSSDTQYF.

The table lists this clonotype with many counts. This rearrangement joins TRBV20-1 to TRBJ1-1; TRBD1 is a possible D gene (5 bases). Germline assignment: CDR1 DFQATT and CDR2 SNEGSKA (reference sequence). Trimming cost V 4 bases and J 1 base, with 13 bases left between them. CDR3 length: 14 amino acids. CDR3 loop: CSATEGRENTEAFF. DNA of the CDR3: TGCAGTGCTACGGAGGGGAGGGAGAACACTGAAGCTTTCTTT.

This clonotype was counted ten times or more. J is TRBJ2-1 and V is TRBV29-1; D unresolved. In germline, CDR1 is SQVTM, CDR2 ANQGSEA. V lost 2 bases to trimming and J lost 6 bases, with 17 bases between them. This CDR3 is 15 amino acids long. CDR3 residues: CSVESSANLLNEQFF. CDR3 in DNA: TGCAGCGTTGAATCGTCAGCTAATCTACTCAATGAGCAGTTCTTC.

This clonotype was seen a few times. This chain links TRBV19 with TRBJ2-7; D might be TRBD2 (6 bases). The ends were cut back, 7 bases at V and 1 base at J, with 11 bases in the middle. This CDR3 spans 13 amino acids. The germline gives CDR1 LNHDA, CDR2 SQIVND (reference sequence). In DNA, the CDR3 is TGTGCCAGTAAGGAGGGGACGTCCTACGAGCAGTACTTC. The encoded protein is CASKEGTSYEQYF.

In its sample, this clonotype was seen many times. The CDR3, as DNA: TGCAGTGCTAGAGAGGACGGGAGCGGACTCGTTAGCACAGATACGCAGTATTTT. Its translation is CSAREDGSGLVSTDTQYF. The V gene is TRBV20-1, the J gene TRBJ2-3, with TRBD2 as a possible D gene (6 bases). CDR3 length: 18 amino acids. Trimming shortened V by 0 bases and J by 0 bases, and 19 bases separated the two germline ends. CDR1 DFQATT and CDR2 SNEGSKA come from the germline V gene (reference sequence).

This clonotype occurred many times. The chain carries TRBV12-3 or TRBV12-4 and TRBJ2-2; D may be TRBD1 (5 bases). Trimming cost V 8 bases and J 6 bases, with 19 bases left between them. The CDR3 is 15 residues long. CDR3 protein: CASWTWTALAGELFF. CDR3 nucleotides: TGTGCCAGCTGGACATGGACGGCTCTTGCCGGGGAGCTGTTTTTT.

This clonotype was counted at least ten times. The rearrangement uses TRBV6-2 or TRBV6-3 and TRBJ1-5; TRBD1 aligns across 7 bases. The junction had 6 bases not matched to a gene; V was cut back by 6 bases and J by 1 base. Germline V lookup: CDR1 MNHEY, CDR2 SVGEGT. The CDR3 runs 15 residues. DNA for the CDR3: TGTGCCAGCAGGCCCGGGACAGAGAGCAATCAGCCCCAGCATTTT. Translated, it gives CASRPGTESNQPQHF.

Of note for this clonotype: The junction does not match germline at one end; this may be a read error. This chain links TRBV29-1 with TRBJ2-4; TRBD1 aligns across 8 bases. This CDR3 region has 14 residues. The germline V gene has CDR1 SQVTM and CDR2 ANQGSEA. The DNA for the CDR3 is TGCAGCGTTACCCTGACAGGGGAGAAAAAAATTCAGTACTTC. Amino acids: CSVTLTGEKKIQYF.

This clonotype was detected many times. This chain links TRBV12-3 or TRBV12-4 with TRBJ2-3; no definite D call. The CDR3 loop spans 14 amino acids. The V end was cut by 7 bases, the J end by 0 bases, with 11 bases between. The CDR3 loop reads CASIPGGSTDTQYF. The CDR3, as DNA: TGTGCCAGCATTCCCGGTGGTAGCACAGATACGCAGTATTTT.

This clonotype was observed at least ten times. This rearrangement joins TRBV7-2 to TRBJ2-3; the D is unclear. CDR3 length: 13 amino acids. From germline, CDR1 is SGHTA and CDR2 FQGNSA. V dropped 5 bases and J dropped 1 base, with 7 bases sitting between them. The CDR3 here is CASSMFGTDTQYF. The DNA for the CDR3 is TGTGCCAGCAGCATGTTTGGCACAGATACGCAGTATTTT.

This clonotype was counted at least ten times. The CDR3 sequence: CASSQRRGGNQPQHF. CDR3 in DNA: TGTGCCAGCAGCCAAAGAAGGGGAGGCAATCAGCCCCAGCATTTT. The chain combines TRBV14 with TRBJ1-5; weak D call: TRBD1 (5 bases). The CDR3 has 15 residues. The V end was cut by 2 bases, the J end by 2 bases, with 10 bases between. Germline CDR1 is SGHDN and CDR2 is FVKESK.

This clonotype was found many times. CDR3 region: CASRSGEQYF. As DNA, the CDR3 is TGTGCCAGCAGATCGGGGGAGCAGTACTTC. The V call is TRBV6-2 or TRBV6-3, the J call TRBJ2-7; the D gene is possibly TRBD2 (5 bases). Germline CDR1 MNHEY, CDR2 SVGEGT. The CDR3 covers 10 residues. The V end was cut by 6 bases, the J end by 7 bases, with 7 bases between.

This clonotype was seen repeatedly, ten times or more. The rearrangement links TRBV7-9 to TRBJ2-7; maybe TRBD1 (5 bases). This CDR3 is built from 13 residues. CDR1 is SEHNR and CDR2 is FQNEAQ in the germline V gene (reference sequence). Trimming stripped 2 bases from V and 4 bases from J, with 9 bases between. CDR3 nucleotides: TGTGCCAGCAGCTTACTAGGGGCTTACGAGCAGTACTTC. Protein product: CASSLLGAYEQYF.

V usage is TRBV7-6 and J usage is TRBJ1-1; 8 bases match TRBD1. The CDR3 extends over 14 amino acids. The trim removed 1 base at V and 7 bases at J, leaving 5 bases unmatched. Germline values: CDR1 SGHVS, CDR2 FNYEAQ. As DNA, the CDR3 is TGTGCCAGCAGCTTAGATTTTGGGACAGGTGAAGCTTTCTTT. Its translation: CASSLDFGTGEAFF.

This chain links TRBV5-6 with TRBJ1-1; a possible D gene is TRBD1 (6 bases). Trimming took off 0 bases at V and 6 bases at J, with 12 bases between the two ends. The CDR3 sequence is 14 residues long. CDR1 SGHDT and CDR2 YYEEEE come from the germline V gene. The DNA for the CDR3 is TGTGCCAGCAGCTTGGACCTACAGGGCCCTGAAGCTTTCTTT. Protein: CASSLDLQGPEAFF. The full variable domain, in which reference TRBV5-6 and TRBJ1-1 provide the parts outside the CDR3, is DAGVTQSPTHLIKTRGQQVTLRCSPKSGHDTVSWYQQALGQGPQFIFQYYEEEERQRGNFPDRFSGHQFPNYSSELNVNALLLGDSALYLCASSLDLQGPEAFFGQGTRLTVV.

This clonotype came up many times. The rearrangement links TRBV7-9 to TRBJ2-1, with D possibly matching TRBD2 (5 bases). Looked up from germline, CDR1 is SEHNR and CDR2 is FQNEAQ (reference sequence). The CDR3 sequence is 13 residues long. V lost 3 bases and J 5 bases, leaving 8 bases between the germline ends. The CDR3 reads CASSFVGDNEQFF. DNA for the CDR3: TGTGCCAGCAGCTTCGTGGGAGACAATGAGCAGTTCTTC.

This clonotype was recorded at least ten times. J is TRBJ2-7 and V is TRBV5-1; 7 positions agree with TRBD1. The CDR3 loop spans 14 amino acids. Germline values: CDR1 SGHRS, CDR2 YFSETQ. J gave up 2 bases and V 2 bases, and 4 bases lay outside the gene matches. CDR3 sequence reads: CASSLGDRAYEQYF. CDR3 coding DNA: TGCGCCAGCAGCTTAGGAGACAGGGCCTACGAGCAGTACTTC.

This clonotype was seen many times. V and J are TRBV19 and TRBJ1-4; D is unclear. The V gene lost 3 bases and the J gene lost 5 bases, with 10 bases spanning the gap. The CDR3 sequence is 14 residues long. CDR1 and CDR2 from the germline V gene are LNHDA and SQIVND (reference sequence). The CDR3 spells CASSMVLRNEKLFF. CDR3 sequence (DNA): TGTGCCAGTAGTATGGTTCTGAGGAATGAAAAACTGTTTTTT.

This clonotype showed up many times. The J gene is TRBJ2-5, the V gene TRBV7-9; D may be TRBD1 (5 bases). Germline lookup yields CDR1 SEHNR and CDR2 FQNEAQ (reference sequence). CDR3 length: 13 amino acids. V lost 5 bases and J 6 bases, leaving 13 bases between the germline ends. CDR3 bases: TGTGCCAGCAGCCGCTCAGACAGCCAGACCCAGTACTTC. Amino acid sequence: CASSRSDSQTQYF.